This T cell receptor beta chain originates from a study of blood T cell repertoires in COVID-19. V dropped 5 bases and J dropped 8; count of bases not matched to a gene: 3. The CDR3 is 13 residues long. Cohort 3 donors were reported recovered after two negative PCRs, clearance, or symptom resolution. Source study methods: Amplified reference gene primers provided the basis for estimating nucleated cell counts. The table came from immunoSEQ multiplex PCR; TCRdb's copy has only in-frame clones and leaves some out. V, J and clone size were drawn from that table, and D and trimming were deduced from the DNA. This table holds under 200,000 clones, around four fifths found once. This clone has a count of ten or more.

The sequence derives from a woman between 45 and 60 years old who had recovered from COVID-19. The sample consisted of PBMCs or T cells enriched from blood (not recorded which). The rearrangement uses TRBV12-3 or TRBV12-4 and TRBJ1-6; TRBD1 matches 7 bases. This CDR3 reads CASSQGQYSPLHF. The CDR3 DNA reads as TGTGCCAGCAGTCAGGGACAGTATTCACCCCTCCACTTT.